The present T cell receptor beta chain was sequenced within a study of blood T cell repertoires in COVID-19. Overall study context: Both acute and convalescent COVID-19 samples were obtained from the United States, Italy and Spain.

TCRdb's copy holds only in-frame clones and misses some; the assay was immunoSEQ multiplex PCR. The table has approximately 200,000 clones, more than 85% seen once; the top ten hold roughly 2.9%. Germline loops: CDR1 SGDLS, CDR2 YYNGEE. This CDR3 comprises 16 residues. Trimming cost V 0 bases and J 4 bases; bases outside gene matches: 9. The sequenced material came from peripheral blood. The V call is TRBV9, the J call TRBJ1-1; 7 bases are shared with TRBD1. This clonotype was obtained from a woman aged 25 to 45 with active or convalescent COVID-19. CDR3 sequence reads: CASSVESQGVSTEAFF. The CDR3 DNA reads as TGTGCCAGCAGCGTAGAATCGCAGGGGGTCTCCACTGAAGCTTTCTTT.